This T cell receptor (beta chain) was obtained from a study of T-cell reconstitution after alpha-beta-depleted transplantation in children. Study-wide points: Surviving recipient T cells and thymic progenitors accounted for the high day-60 TCRbeta diversity observed in some patients. Roughly two months post-transplant, alpha-beta T cells reportedly originated from several hundred graft clones that had expanded.

With respect to this clonotype: Its antigen remains unknown.

Preparation of the TCRbeta library was carried out with unique molecular identifiers. TCRdb re-called the PCR reads with MiXCR, one entry per CDR3 protein. The data hold roughly 670,000 distinct CDR3 sequences, with 10% to 15% observed a single time. The length of the CDR3 is 16 residues. V lost 0 bases and J lost 4, with 16 bases in between. Germline V lookup: CDR1 DFQATT, CDR2 SNEGSKA (reference sequence). The V gene is TRBV20-1, the J gene TRBJ1-3; D is undetermined. Sample: PBMCs, taken before TCRalphabeta/CD19-depleted stem cell transplant. The sequence was collected from a girl aged 2 to 9 with congenital amegakaryocytic thrombocytopenia, due to receive a stem cell transplant. CDR3 amino acids: CSARERGVKGGNTIYF. The CDR3 nucleotides read TGCAGTGCTAGAGAACGCGGGGTTAAGGGAGGAAACACCATATATTTT.